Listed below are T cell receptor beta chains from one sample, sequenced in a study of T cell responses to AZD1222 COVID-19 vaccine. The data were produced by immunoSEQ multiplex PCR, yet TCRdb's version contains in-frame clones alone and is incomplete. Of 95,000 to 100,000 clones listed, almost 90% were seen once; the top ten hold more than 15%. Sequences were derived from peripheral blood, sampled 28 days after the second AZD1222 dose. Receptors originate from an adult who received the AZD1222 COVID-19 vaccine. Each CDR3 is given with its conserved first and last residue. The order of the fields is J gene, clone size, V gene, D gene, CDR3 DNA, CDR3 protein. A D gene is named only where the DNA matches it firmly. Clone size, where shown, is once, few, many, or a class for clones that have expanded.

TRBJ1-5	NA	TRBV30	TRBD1	TGTGCCTGGAGTATCAACAGGGGAGAGCAGCCCCAGCATTTT	CAWSINRGEQPQHF
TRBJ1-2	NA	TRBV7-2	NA	TGTGCCAGCAGCTTTAGTGAAGTGACCTATGGCTACACCTTC	CASSFSEVTYGYTF
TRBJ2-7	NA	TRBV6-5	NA	TGTGCCAGCAGAGACCAGGGTATCTACGAGCAGTACTTC	CASRDQGIYEQYF
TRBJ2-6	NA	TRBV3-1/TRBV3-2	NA	TGTGCCAGCAGCTTTGACGGCTCTGGGGCCAACGTCCTGACTTTC	CASSFDGSGANVLTF
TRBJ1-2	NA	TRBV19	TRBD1	TGTGCCAGTAGTATTGACAGGGAAATCTATGGCTACACCTTC	CASSIDREIYGYTF
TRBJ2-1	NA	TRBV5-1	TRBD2	TGCGCCAGCAAGGGGACTAGCGCAGCTAATGAGCAGTTCTTC	CASKGTSAANEQFF
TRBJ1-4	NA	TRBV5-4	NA	TGTGCCAGCAGCTTGCGGGGGGCTGATGAAAAACTGTTTTTT	CASSLRGADEKLFF
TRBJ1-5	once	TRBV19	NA	TGTGCCAGTACCCCCACGATATTGGCAATTTCGGAATCCAATCGTCAGCCCCAGCATTTT	CASTPTILAISESNRQPQHF
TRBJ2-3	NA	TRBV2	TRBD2	TGTGCCAGCAGCAGAGCGGGAGGGCCACGAGATACGCAGTATTTT	CASSRAGGPRDTQYF
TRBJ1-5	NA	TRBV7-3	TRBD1	TGTGCCAGCAGCCCGAATGGAGGGGGCGGTCAGCCCCAGCATTTT	CASSPNGGGGQPQHF
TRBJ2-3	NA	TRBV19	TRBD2	TGTGCCAGTAGCCCCGGACTAGCGGGAGGGGGGGATACGCAGTATTTT	CASSPGLAGGGDTQYF
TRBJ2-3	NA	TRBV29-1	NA	TGCAGCGTTGGAGGGTCCCCCGCTAGCACAGATACGCAGTATTTT	CSVGGSPASTDTQYF
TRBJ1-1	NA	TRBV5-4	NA	TGTGCCAGCAGCTTGAACCATTACCCCCCAGTGGAGAACACTGAAGCTTTCTTT	CASSLNHYPPVENTEAFF
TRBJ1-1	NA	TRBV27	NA	TGTGCCAGCGTTAAATGGGGTGGGTACACTGAAGCTTTCTTT	CASVKWGGYTEAFF
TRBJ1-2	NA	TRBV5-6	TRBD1	TGTGCCAGCAGCGCGGGACAGGGGTTGTATGGCTACACCTTC	CASSAGQGLYGYTF
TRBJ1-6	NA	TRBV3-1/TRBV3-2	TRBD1	TGTGCCAGCAGCCATGACAGGGGACTAAATAATTCACCCCTCCACTTT	CASSHDRGLNNSPLHF
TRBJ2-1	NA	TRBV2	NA	TGTGCCAGCAGTGAAGCGCCGCGGGGGTTCTTC	CASSEAPRGFF
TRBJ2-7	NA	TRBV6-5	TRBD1	TGTGCCAGCAGCATCGGGACAGGTGCCTACGAGCAGTACTTC	CASSIGTGAYEQYF
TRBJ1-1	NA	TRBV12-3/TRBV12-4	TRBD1	TGTGCCAGCAGTGGACACAGGGGCGCTGAAGCTTTCTTT	CASSGHRGAEAFF